A selection of T cell receptor beta chains follows, all from one sample in a study of regulatory T cells in long-lasting Graves disease. MiXCR was run by TCRdb on the multiplex PCR reads, yielding one entry per CDR3 protein. The sample shows 400,000 to 650,000 distinct CDR3 sequences, about 16% of them seen only once. The sample was also reused in another study, on T cells in Graves' hyperthyroidism and ophthalmopathy.

The sample in question was peripheral blood mononuclear cells (PBMCs), obtained at new diagnosis, from a patient treated with antithyroid drugs. These receptor sequences come from a woman aged 35 to 60 with Graves disease. Both conserved end residues are part of each CDR3. The D gene is left open where the match is weak. Clone sizes are given selectively: once, few, many, or a class where the clone is expanded.

CASSPTGISEKLFF,TGTGCCAGCAGCCCTACAGGGATCAGTGAAAAACTGTTTTTT,TRBV6-1,few,TRBJ1-4,.
CASSFGGSSTDTQYF,TGTGCCAGCAGCTTTGGGGGTTCTAGCACAGATACGCAGTATTTT,TRBV7-3,many,TRBJ2-3,.
CATSDYTGHGYTF,TGTGCCACCAGTGATTATACAGGCCATGGCTACACCTTC,TRBV24-1,many,TRBJ1-2,.
CASGGRMETQYF,TGTGCCAGCGGAGGGAGGATGGAGACCCAGTACTTC,TRBV9,few,TRBJ2-5,.
CSATRTGASGLVLTF,TGCAGTGCTACCAGGACGGGCGCTTCAGGGCTGGTCCTGACTTTC,TRBV20-1,few,TRBJ2-6,.
CASSLVNRANTGELFF,TGTGCCAGCAGCTTGGTGAACAGAGCGAACACCGGGGAGCTGTTTTTT,TRBV5-5,.,TRBJ2-2,.
CASSPQGGRRENTEAFF,TGTGCCAGCAGTCCGCAGGGAGGCAGGAGAGAGAACACTGAAGCTTTCTTT,TRBV28,few,TRBJ1-1,.
CAWSLQGTETQYF,TGTGCCTGGAGTCTCCAGGGGACAGAGACCCAGTACTTC,TRBV30,many,TRBJ2-5,.
CASSAPGQPHYGYTF,TGTGCCAGCAGCGCACCCGGACAGCCGCACTATGGCTACACCTTC,TRBV9,few,TRBJ1-2,.
CASSESRANQPQHF,TGTGCCAGCAGTGAATCACGCGCCAATCAGCCCCAGCATTTT,TRBV10-1,few,TRBJ1-5,.
CACPDRQGALSYGYTF,TGTGCCTGCCCCGATCGACAGGGGGCGCTGAGCTATGGCTACACCTTC,TRBV7-9,many,TRBJ1-2,TRBD1
CASSFDLPSSPLHF,TGTGCCAGCAGCTTCGACCTCCCGAGCTCACCCCTCCACTTT,TRBV7-8,many,TRBJ1-6,.
CASSSPMGGLVAEAFF,TGTGCCAGCAGTTCACCCATGGGGGGCCTTGTGGCTGAAGCTTTCTTT,TRBV6-6,.,TRBJ1-1,.
CASSLGASNEQFF,TGTGCCAGCAGCTTAGGAGCTTCCAATGAGCAGTTCTTC,TRBV7-3,.,TRBJ2-1,.
CASAYSADAQYF,TGTGCCAGCGCCTACTCCGCGGACGCGCAGTACTTC,TRBV12-3/TRBV12-4,many,TRBJ2-7,.
CAISELGTEAFF,TGTGCCATCAGTGAGCTCGGTACTGAAGCTTTCTTT,TRBV10-3,few,TRBJ1-1,.
CATLPGGPNEQFF,TGTGCCACGTTGCCCGGCGGACCCAATGAGCAGTTCTTC,TRBV28,many,TRBJ2-1,.
CAWSVSLDEQFF,TGTGCCTGGAGTGTATCCCTGGATGAGCAGTTCTTC,TRBV30,many,TRBJ2-1,.
CASSPGRLATEAFF,TGTGCCAGCAGCCCGGGTAGACTCGCCACTGAAGCTTTCTTT,TRBV3-1,many,TRBJ1-1,.
CASSYSSWQGSYGYTF,TGTGCCAGCAGTTACTCGAGTTGGCAGGGATCATATGGCTACACCTTC,TRBV6-5,many,TRBJ1-2,.
CASSVTAGGRYNEQFF,TGTGCCAGCAGCGTGACAGCGGGGGGGCGTTACAATGAGCAGTTCTTC,TRBV9,few,TRBJ2-1,TRBD2
CASSRQGAGGYTF,TGTGCCAGCAGTCGACAGGGGGCGGGCGGCTACACCTTC,TRBV7-8,many,TRBJ1-2,TRBD1
CASNKEIGGRAFTEAFF,TGTGCCAGTAATAAAGAGATCGGCGGCAGGGCTTTCACTGAAGCTTTCTTT,TRBV19,few,TRBJ1-1,.
CASSLLQQSNEQFF,TGTGCCAGCAGCCTTCTCCAACAGTCCAATGAGCAGTTCTTC,TRBV7-6,few,TRBJ2-1,.
CASTQRRLPKEGYTF,TGTGCCAGCACCCAAAGGAGACTCCCTAAGGAGGGCTACACCTTC,TRBV12-3/TRBV12-4,many,TRBJ1-2,.
CASTQGLQETQYF,TGTGCCAGCACCCAGGGGCTCCAAGAGACCCAGTACTTC,TRBV2,many,TRBJ2-5,.
CASSHQRGRGPHNEQFF,TGTGCCAGCAGCCACCAGCGAGGCAGGGGGCCGCACAATGAGCAGTTCTTC,TRBV7-9,many,TRBJ2-1,TRBD1
CASSLSRTDAEAFF,TGCGCCAGCAGCCTGAGTCGGACAGACGCTGAAGCTTTCTTT,TRBV5-1,many,TRBJ1-1,.
CASSGGGLAAGELFF,TGTGCCAGCAGTGGCGGGGGGCTAGCGGCCGGGGAGCTGTTTTTT,TRBV6-2/TRBV6-3,few,TRBJ2-2,TRBD2
CASSPPNQHTANTGELFF,TGTGCCAGCTCACCACCGAACCAACATACTGCGAACACCGGGGAGCTGTTTTTT,TRBV18,few,TRBJ2-2,.
CSVTTPAGGTQETQYF,TGCAGTGTCACAACCCCAGCGGGGGGGACCCAGGAGACCCAGTACTTC,TRBV20-1,few,TRBJ2-5,TRBD2
CASSLSGVVRNTEAFF,TGTGCCAGCAGCTTAAGTGGGGTCGTCAGGAACACTGAAGCTTTCTTT,TRBV7-9,.,TRBJ1-1,.
CASSSLGVSSDTQYF,TGTGCCAGCAGTTCCTTAGGGGTTTCCTCAGATACGCAGTATTTT,TRBV27,.,TRBJ2-3,.
CASRERPGGEQYF,TGTGCCAGCAGGGAGCGGCCCGGGGGGGAGCAGTACTTC,TRBV28,many,TRBJ2-7,TRBD2
CAIANGTGHGYTF,TGTGCCATCGCAAACGGGACAGGCCATGGCTACACCTTC,TRBV10-3,many,TRBJ1-2,TRBD1
CASSPLATNEKLFF,TGTGCCAGCTCACCACTCGCAACTAATGAAAAACTGTTTTTT,TRBV18,many,TRBJ1-4,.
CSATAGQLNTEAFF,TGCAGTGCTACTGCGGGACAGTTGAACACTGAAGCTTTCTTT,TRBV20-1,many,TRBJ1-1,TRBD1
CASSEQGTGVTDTQYF,TGTGCCAGCAGTGAGCAAGGGACGGGCGTCACAGATACGCAGTATTTT,TRBV6-2/TRBV6-3,.,TRBJ2-3,.
CASSLDRPGAGSRAFF,TGTGCCAGCAGCTTAGATAGGCCCGGGGCAGGCTCACGGGCTTTCTTT,TRBV11-2,.,TRBJ1-1,.
CASGWDGDNEQFF,TGTGCTAGTGGTTGGGACGGAGACAATGAGCAGTTCTTC,TRBV12-5,.,TRBJ2-1,.
CASSSHSGRKGIDVIGELFF,TGCGCCAGCAGTTCTCACAGCGGAAGGAAGGGTATCGACGTTATCGGGGAGCTGTTTTTT,TRBV5-1,.,TRBJ2-2,.
CASSEGTGYIQYF,TGTGCCAGCAGTGAAGGGACAGGATACATTCAGTACTTC,TRBV5-4,.,TRBJ2-4,TRBD1
CASSESGVGYTF,TGCGCCAGCAGTGAGTCGGGGGTCGGCTACACCTTC,TRBV10-1,many,TRBJ1-2,.
CASSLGRQGSESPLHF,TGTGCCAGCAGCTTAGGACGACAGGGTAGTGAATCACCCCTCCACTTT,TRBV7-9,.,TRBJ1-6,TRBD1
CASTDSLNTEAFF,TGTGCCAGCACTGACAGCTTGAACACTGAAGCTTTCTTT,TRBV6-1,many,TRBJ1-1,.
CATRRETLQPQHF,TGTGCCACCAGACGAGAGACGCTTCAGCCCCAGCATTTT,TRBV28,many,TRBJ1-5,.